Following are 20 T cell receptor beta chains from one sample sequenced in a study of T cell responses to AZD1222 COVID-19 vaccine. The table came from immunoSEQ multiplex PCR; TCRdb's copy has only in-frame clones and leaves some out. This table holds some 150,000 clones, around 87% found once. Sequenced material: peripheral blood, taken 28 days after the second AZD1222 dose. Receptors were obtained from an adult who received the AZD1222 COVID-19 vaccine.

This chain joins TRBV7-3 and TRBJ2-3, with TRBD2 matching over 8 bases. The CDR3 covers 16 residues. V gave up 5 bases and J gave up 3 bases; unmatched junction bases: 10. Germline values: CDR1 SGHTA, CDR2 FQGTGA. CDR3 bases: TGTGCCAGCAGCCCCTTAGGAGGACTAGCAACAGATACGCAGTATTTT. Translated: CASSPLGGLATDTQYF.

The CDR3 DNA sequence: TGTGCCAGCAGTTCCCCCGGGACAGCGAATGAAAAACTGTTTTTT. Translating it yields CASSSPGTANEKLFF. V and J are TRBV28 and TRBJ1-4; the match to TRBD1 covers 7 bases. V lost 4 bases to trimming and J lost 5 bases; unmatched junction nucleotides: 7. Looked up from germline, CDR1 is MDHEN and CDR2 is SYDVKM. This CDR3 contains 15 residues.

The V and J genes are TRBV30 and TRBJ2-7; D gene ambiguous. Deletions cut 2 bases from V and 6 bases from J, with 11 bases between. The CDR3 is made up of 12 amino acids. Germline assignment: CDR1 GTSNPN and CDR2 SVGIG (reference sequence). DNA for the CDR3: TGTGCCTGGAGTCCCACCTCGCTCGAGCAGTACTTC. Amino acid sequence: CAWSPTSLEQYF. Together with reference TRBV30 and TRBJ2-7, the CDR3 gives the full variable domain: SQTIHQWPATLVQPVGSPLSLECTVEGTSNPNLYWYRQAAGRGLQLLFYSVGIGQISSEVPQNLSASRPQDRQFILSSKKLLLSDSGFYLCAWSPTSLEQYFGPGTRLTVT.

The chain couples TRBV10-3 to TRBJ1-2; 7 positions agree with TRBD1. This CDR3 has 19 residues. Germline V gives CDR1 ENHRY, CDR2 SYGVKD. The V segment lost 4 bases and the J segment 4 bases; nucleotides outside the gene matches: 21. For the CDR3, the DNA is TGTGCCATCAGTGTTTTTCGAGGAGTCAGGGACAGCCCGAGCTATGGCTACACCTTC. This translates into CAISVFRGVRDSPSYGYTF.

This CDR3 is CASNTGTQPQHF. Here the CDR3 DNA reads TGTGCCAGCAACACCGGGACTCAGCCCCAGCATTTT. The chain employs TRBV6-5 and TRBJ1-5; tentative D call: TRBD1 (5 bases). Germline values: CDR1 MNHEY, CDR2 SVGAGI. This CDR3 is 12 amino acids long. The V and J ends lost 7 bases and 6 bases respectively, with 10 bases between them.

The chain has TRBV9 and TRBJ1-2; no reliable D call. Germline values: CDR1 SGDLS, CDR2 YYNGEE. This CDR3 has 13 amino acids. V shed 3 bases and J shed 0 bases, with 6 bases lying between them. CDR3 region: CASSDGANYGYTF. DNA for the CDR3: TGTGCCAGCAGCGACGGAGCTAACTATGGCTACACCTTC.

This clone was picked up a small number of times. This sequence joins TRBV12-3 or TRBV12-4 and TRBJ1-1, with 8 bases lining up with TRBD1. Germline trimming cut 6 bases from V and 4 bases from J; bases unmatched to any gene: 1. This CDR3 contains 12 residues. In DNA, the CDR3 is TGTGCCAGCAGCACAGGGGGCACTGAAGCTTTCTTT. Protein: CASSTGGTEAFF.

The chain uses TRBV6-1 and TRBJ2-2; no definite D call. Trimming took off 1 base at V and 6 bases at J, with 3 bases between the two ends. Germline V gene lookup returns CDR1 MNHNS and CDR2 SASEGT. The length of the CDR3 is 12 residues. The CDR3 here is CASSEVAGELFF. CDR3 in DNA: TGTGCCAGCAGTGAAGTGGCCGGGGAGCTGTTTTTT.

The chain couples TRBV19 to TRBJ2-7; TRBD1 matches at 7 bases. The CDR3 is made up of 16 amino acids. The germline CDR1 and CDR2 sequences are LNHDA and SQIVND (reference sequence). Germline trimming cut 4 bases from V and 4 bases from J; bases unmatched to any gene: 13. CDR3 loop: CASSTTSTGASYEQYF. DNA of the CDR3: TGTGCCAGTAGTACCACATCTACAGGGGCGTCATACGAGCAGTACTTC.

This chain joins TRBV7-2 and TRBJ1-1; D is possibly TRBD1 (5 bases). CDR1 is SGHTA, CDR2 FQGNSA, per germline. The CDR3 totals 15 residues. Trimming pared 5 bases from V and 3 bases from J, leaving 16 bases between. CDR3 residues: CASSPRTRWHTEAFF. The CDR3 DNA reads TGTGCCAGCAGCCCTCGGACACGATGGCACACTGAAGCTTTCTTT.

CDR3 region: CASSGKGEYEQYF. In nucleotides, the CDR3 is TGTGCCAGCAGCGGCAAGGGGGAGTACGAGCAGTACTTC. The chain combines TRBV7-9 with TRBJ2-7; perhaps TRBD1 as D (6 bases). Germline V gene sequence: CDR1 SEHNR, CDR2 FQNEAQ (reference sequence). V was cut by 5 bases and J by 4 bases, with 12 bases left in between. The CDR3 runs to 13 residues.

This clone has only a few counts. This rearrangement joins TRBV7-9 to TRBJ1-2; D not resolved. The CDR3 is 12 residues long. Trimming shortened V by 8 bases and J by 4 bases, and 11 bases separated the two germline ends. Germline CDR1 is SEHNR and CDR2 is FQNEAQ (reference sequence). DNA of the CDR3: TGTGCCAGCTCCGGGGTCTCCTATGGCTACACCTTC. The encoded protein is CASSGVSYGYTF.

The V gene is TRBV19, the J gene TRBJ2-7; perhaps TRBD2 as D (7 bases). The germline V gene encodes CDR1 LNHDA and CDR2 SQIVND (reference sequence). This CDR3 spans 13 amino acids. V was trimmed by 5 bases and J by 3 bases, leaving 11 bases between them. CDR3 region: CASSGRDNYEQYF. CDR3 in DNA: TGTGCCAGTAGTGGGAGGGACAACTACGAGCAGTACTTC.

The V gene is TRBV3-1 (or the pseudogene TRBV3-2), the J gene TRBJ1-5; 8 nucleotides agree with TRBD1. After removal of 0 bases from V and 4 bases from J, the junction contained 5 bases not matched to a gene. The CDR3 loop spans 16 amino acids. In germline, CDR1 is LGHDT, CDR2 YNNKEL (reference sequence). In DNA form, the CDR3 reads TGTGCCAGCAGCCAAGACAGGGGGACAGGTAATCAGCCCCAGCATTTT. This codes for CASSQDRGTGNQPQHF.

The V call is TRBV13, the J call TRBJ2-5; D ambiguous. Germline CDR1 PRHDT, CDR2 FYEKMQ (reference sequence). The V end lost 0 bases, the J end lost 5 bases, and 13 bases lay between the germline ends. The CDR3 consists of 15 residues. This CDR3 is CASSLGRIRRETQYF. The CDR3 DNA is TGTGCCAGCAGCTTAGGCCGAATACGCAGGGAGACCCAGTACTTC.

The V gene is TRBV2, the J gene TRBJ2-1; no definite D call. The length of the CDR3 is 15 residues. Germline CDR1 and CDR2: SNHLY and FYNNEI. V was clipped by 5 bases and J by 5 bases, with 16 bases between them. This CDR3 is CASSMESVTHNEQFF. DNA of the CDR3: TGTGCCAGCAGTATGGAGTCGGTTACGCACAATGAGCAGTTCTTC.

The chain combines TRBV4-1 with TRBJ2-1, with D hard to call. Trimming removed 0 bases at V and 3 bases at J, with 6 bases between. The CDR3 consists of 14 residues. Germline loops: CDR1 MGHRA, CDR2 YSYEKL. CDR3 amino acids: CASSQDRIYNEQFF. The CDR3 bases are TGCGCCAGCAGCCAAGATCGCATCTACAATGAGCAGTTCTTC.

The genes are TRBV6-5 and TRBJ2-7; unclear D gene. The CDR3 contains 11 residues. The germline V and J ends were trimmed by 2 bases and 5 bases, with 4 bases remaining between them. The germline CDR1 and CDR2 sequences are MNHEY and SVGAGI. The CDR3 sequence: CASSYSNEQYF. The CDR3 DNA is TGTGCCAGCAGTTACAGTAACGAGCAGTACTTC.

This clone was seen ten or more times. The rearrangement joins TRBV4-2 to TRBJ2-2; a possible D gene is TRBD2 (5 bases). Trimming shortened V by 1 base and J by 5 bases, and 14 bases separated the two germline ends. Germline CDR1 is LGHNA and CDR2 is YNFKEQ. The CDR3 sequence is 16 residues long. CDR3 region: CASSQGTPWGTGELFF. CDR3 DNA sequence: TGTGCCAGCAGCCAAGGGACTCCGTGGGGTACCGGGGAGCTGTTTTTT.

This clone was seen many times. The chain employs TRBV28 and TRBJ2-7, with D unclear. CDR1 and CDR2 (germline): MDHEN, SYDVKM. CDR3 length: 13 residues. V was trimmed by 5 bases and J by 0 bases, leaving 8 bases between them. CDR3 nucleotide sequence: TGTGCCAGCAGTAAGGAAAGCTCCTACGAGCAGTACTTC. Its translation is CASSKESSYEQYF.